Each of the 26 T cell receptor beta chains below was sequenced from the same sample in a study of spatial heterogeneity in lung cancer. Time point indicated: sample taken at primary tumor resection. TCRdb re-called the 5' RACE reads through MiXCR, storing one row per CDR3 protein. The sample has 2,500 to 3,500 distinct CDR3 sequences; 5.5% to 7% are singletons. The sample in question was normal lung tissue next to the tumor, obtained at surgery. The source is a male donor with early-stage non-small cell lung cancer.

This chain's CDR3 is CASSPPMQGKETQYF. The CDR3 nucleotides read TGTGCCAGCTCACCACCCATGCAGGGTAAAGAGACCCAGTACTTC. The chain uses TRBV18 and TRBJ2-5, with a weak D call TRBD1 (5 bases). There are 15 residues in the CDR3. Germline V lookup: CDR1 KGHSH, CDR2 LQKENI. V was cut by 0 bases and J by 3 bases, with 11 bases left in between.

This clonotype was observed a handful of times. The DNA of the CDR3 is TGTGCCAGCAGTTTCGATCGGGAGCGGGGGATTGAGCAGTTCTTC. Translation: CASSFDRERGIEQFF. The chain combines TRBV28 with TRBJ2-1, with 8 bases identical to TRBD2. CDR3 length: 15 amino acids. CDR1 is MDHEN, CDR2 SYDVKM, per germline. With V trimmed by 3 bases and J by 9 bases, 10 bases remained unmatched.

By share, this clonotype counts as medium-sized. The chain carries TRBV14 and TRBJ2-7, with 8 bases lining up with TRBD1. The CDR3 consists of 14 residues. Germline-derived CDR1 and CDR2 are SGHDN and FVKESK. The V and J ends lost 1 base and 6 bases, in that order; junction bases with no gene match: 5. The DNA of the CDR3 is TGTGCCAGCAGCCAAGGCTCGACAGGGGCCGAGCAGTACTTC. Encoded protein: CASSQGSTGAEQYF.

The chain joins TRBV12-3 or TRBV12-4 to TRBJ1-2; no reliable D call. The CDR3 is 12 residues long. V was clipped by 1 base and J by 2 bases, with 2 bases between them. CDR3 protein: CASSLGNYGYTF. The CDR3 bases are TGTGCCAGCAGTTTAGGGAACTATGGCTACACCTTC.

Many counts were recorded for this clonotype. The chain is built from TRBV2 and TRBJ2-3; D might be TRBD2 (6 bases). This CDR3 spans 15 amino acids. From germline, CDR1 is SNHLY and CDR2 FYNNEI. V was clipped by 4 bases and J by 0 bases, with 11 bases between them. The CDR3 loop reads CASSVGRPSTDTQYF. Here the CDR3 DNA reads TGTGCCAGCAGTGTCGGGAGACCAAGCACAGATACGCAGTATTTT.

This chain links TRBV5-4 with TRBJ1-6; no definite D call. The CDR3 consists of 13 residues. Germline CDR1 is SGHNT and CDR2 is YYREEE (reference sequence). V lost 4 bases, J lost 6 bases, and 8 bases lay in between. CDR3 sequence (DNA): TGTGCCAGCAGCCCGGGTCCTAATTCACCCCTCCACTTT. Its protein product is CASSPGPNSPLHF.

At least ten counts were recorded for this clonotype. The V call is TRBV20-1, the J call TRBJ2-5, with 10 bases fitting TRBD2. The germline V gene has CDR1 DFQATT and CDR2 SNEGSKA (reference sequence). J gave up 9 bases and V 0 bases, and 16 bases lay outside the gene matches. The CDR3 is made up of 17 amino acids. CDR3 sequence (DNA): TGCAGTGCTAGAGATCGGGCTAGCGGGGGCCCAATCGTGGCCCAGTACTTC. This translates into CSARDRASGGPIVAQYF.

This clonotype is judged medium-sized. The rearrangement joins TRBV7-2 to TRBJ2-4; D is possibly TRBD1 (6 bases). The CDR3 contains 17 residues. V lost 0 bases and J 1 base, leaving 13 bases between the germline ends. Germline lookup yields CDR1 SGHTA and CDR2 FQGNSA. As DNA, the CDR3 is TGTGCCAGCAGCTTAGCGAGGGCAGGGGTTGCCAAAAACATTCAGTACTTC. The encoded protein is CASSLARAGVAKNIQYF.

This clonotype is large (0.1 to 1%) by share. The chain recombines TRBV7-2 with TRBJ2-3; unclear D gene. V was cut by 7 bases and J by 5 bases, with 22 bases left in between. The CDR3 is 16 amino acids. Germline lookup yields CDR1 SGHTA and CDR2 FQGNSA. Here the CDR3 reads CASTLKTTGRQDTQYF. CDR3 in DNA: TGTGCCAGCACCCTCAAAACCACCGGGCGTCAAGATACGCAGTATTTT.

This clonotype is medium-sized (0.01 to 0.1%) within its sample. CDR3 bases: TGTGCCAGCAGTGAGTTAGGACAGGGGTTCTATGGCTACACCTTC. This codes for CASSELGQGFYGYTF. The chain links TRBV28 to TRBJ1-2, with 9 bases fitting TRBD1. J gave up 4 bases and V 5 bases, and 8 bases lay outside the gene matches. Germline lookup yields CDR1 MDHEN and CDR2 SYDVKM. The CDR3 sequence is 15 residues long.

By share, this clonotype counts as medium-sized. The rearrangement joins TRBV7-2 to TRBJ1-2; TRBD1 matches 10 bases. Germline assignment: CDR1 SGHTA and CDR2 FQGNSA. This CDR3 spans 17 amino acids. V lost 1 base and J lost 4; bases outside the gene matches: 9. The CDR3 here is CASSLGGTGATSYGYTF. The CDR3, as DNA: TGTGCCAGCAGCTTAGGCGGGACAGGGGCCACAAGCTATGGCTACACCTTC.

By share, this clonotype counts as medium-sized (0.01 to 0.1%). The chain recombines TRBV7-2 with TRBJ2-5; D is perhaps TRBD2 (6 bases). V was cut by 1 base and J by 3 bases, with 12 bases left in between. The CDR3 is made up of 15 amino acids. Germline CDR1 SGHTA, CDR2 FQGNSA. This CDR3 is CASSLDGRGEETQYF. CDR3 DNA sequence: TGTGCCAGCAGCTTAGACGGGAGAGGTGAAGAGACCCAGTACTTC.

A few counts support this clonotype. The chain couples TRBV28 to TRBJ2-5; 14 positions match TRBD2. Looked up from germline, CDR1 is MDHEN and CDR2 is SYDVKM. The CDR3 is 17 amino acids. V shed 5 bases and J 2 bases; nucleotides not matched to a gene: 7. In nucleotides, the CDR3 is TGTGCCAGCAGTCCCAGACTAGCGGGGGGGCGGCAAGAGACCCAGTACTTC. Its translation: CASSPRLAGGRQETQYF.

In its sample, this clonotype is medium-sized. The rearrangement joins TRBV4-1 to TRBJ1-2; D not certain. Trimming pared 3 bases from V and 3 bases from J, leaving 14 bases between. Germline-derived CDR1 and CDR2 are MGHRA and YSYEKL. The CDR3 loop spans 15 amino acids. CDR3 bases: TGCGCCAGCAGCCAGGGCCTTGGGCTGGACTATGGCTACACCTTC. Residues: CASSQGLGLDYGYTF.

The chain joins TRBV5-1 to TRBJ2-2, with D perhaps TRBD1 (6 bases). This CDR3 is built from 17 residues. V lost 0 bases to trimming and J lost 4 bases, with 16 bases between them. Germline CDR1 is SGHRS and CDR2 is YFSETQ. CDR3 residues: CASSLAVGAETTGELFF. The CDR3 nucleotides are TGCGCCAGCAGCTTGGCCGTGGGGGCGGAGACCACCGGGGAGCTGTTTTTT.

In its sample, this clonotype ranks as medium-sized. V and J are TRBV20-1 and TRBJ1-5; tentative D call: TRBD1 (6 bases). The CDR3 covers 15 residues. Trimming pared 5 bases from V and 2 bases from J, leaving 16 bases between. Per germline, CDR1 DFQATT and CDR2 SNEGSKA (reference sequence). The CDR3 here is CSAAIGGLGNQPQHF. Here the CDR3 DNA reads TGCAGTGCTGCCATCGGGGGGCTTGGCAATCAGCCCCAGCATTTT.

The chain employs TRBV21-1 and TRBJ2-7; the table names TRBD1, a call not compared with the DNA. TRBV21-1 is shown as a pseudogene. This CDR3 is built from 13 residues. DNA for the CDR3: TGTGCCAGCATCCCGGCCGAGTCCTACGAGCAGTACTTC. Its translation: CASIPAESYEQYF.

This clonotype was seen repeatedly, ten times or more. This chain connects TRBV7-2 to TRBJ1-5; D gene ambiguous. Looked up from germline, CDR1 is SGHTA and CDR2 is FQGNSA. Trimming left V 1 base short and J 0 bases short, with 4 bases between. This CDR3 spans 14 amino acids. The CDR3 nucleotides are TGTGCCAGCAGCTTAGAACTTAGCAATCAGCCCCAGCATTTT. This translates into CASSLELSNQPQHF. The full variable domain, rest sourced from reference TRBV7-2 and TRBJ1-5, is GAGVSQSPSNKVTEKGKDVELRCDPISGHTALYWYRQSLGQGLEFLIYFQGNSAPDKSGLPSDRFSAERTGGSVSTLTIQRTQQEDSAVYLCASSLELSNQPQHFGDGTRLSIL.

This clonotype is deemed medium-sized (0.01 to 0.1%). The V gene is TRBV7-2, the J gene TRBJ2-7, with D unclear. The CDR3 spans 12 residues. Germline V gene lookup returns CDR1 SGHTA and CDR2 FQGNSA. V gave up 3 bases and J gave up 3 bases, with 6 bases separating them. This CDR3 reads CASSLVRYEQYF. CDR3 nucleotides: TGTGCCAGCAGCTTGGTACGCTACGAGCAGTACTTC.

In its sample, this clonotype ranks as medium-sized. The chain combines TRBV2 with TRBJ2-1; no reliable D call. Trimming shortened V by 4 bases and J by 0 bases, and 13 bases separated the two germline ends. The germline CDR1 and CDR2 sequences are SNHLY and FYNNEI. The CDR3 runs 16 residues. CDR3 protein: CASSGLEGSSYNEQFF. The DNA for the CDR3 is TGTGCCAGCAGTGGTTTGGAAGGTAGCTCCTACAATGAGCAGTTCTTC.

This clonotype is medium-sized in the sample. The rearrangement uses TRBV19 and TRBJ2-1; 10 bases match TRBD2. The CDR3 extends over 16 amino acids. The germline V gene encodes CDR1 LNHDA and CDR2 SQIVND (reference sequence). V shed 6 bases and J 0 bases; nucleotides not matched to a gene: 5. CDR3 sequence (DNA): TGTGCCAGTAGCCTACTAGCGGGGAGCTCCTACAATGAGCAGTTCTTC. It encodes CASSLLAGSSYNEQFF.

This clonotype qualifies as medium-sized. CDR3 DNA: TGTGCCAGCATAAGGACAGCTAACACCGGGGAGCTGTTTTTT. Amino acids: CASIRTANTGELFF. V and J are TRBV6-2 or TRBV6-3 and TRBJ2-2, with D perhaps TRBD1 (6 bases). The CDR3 consists of 14 residues. V lost 7 bases, J lost 2 bases, and 11 bases lay in between. Looked up from germline, CDR1 is MNHEY and CDR2 is SVGEGT.

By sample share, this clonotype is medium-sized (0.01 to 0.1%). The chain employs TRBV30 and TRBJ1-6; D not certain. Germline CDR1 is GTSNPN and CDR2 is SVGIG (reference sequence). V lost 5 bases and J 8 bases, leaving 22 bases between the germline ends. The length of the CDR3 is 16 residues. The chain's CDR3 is CAWGEWPPTRDSPLHF. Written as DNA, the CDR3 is TGTGCCTGGGGTGAGTGGCCCCCCACTAGAGATTCACCCCTCCACTTT. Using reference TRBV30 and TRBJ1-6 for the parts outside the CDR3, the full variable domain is SQTIHQWPATLVQPVGSPLSLECTVEGTSNPNLYWYRQAAGRGLQLLFYSVGIGQISSEVPQNLSASRPQDRQFILSSKKLLLSDSGFYLCAWGEWPPTRDSPLHFGNGTRLTVT.

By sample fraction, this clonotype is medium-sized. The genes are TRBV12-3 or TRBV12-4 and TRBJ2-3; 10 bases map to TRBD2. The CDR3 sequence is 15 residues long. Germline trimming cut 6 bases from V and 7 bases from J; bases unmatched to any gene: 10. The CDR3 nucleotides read TGTGCCAGCAGCTTACAAGCGGGGGGGCCACATACGCAGTATTTT. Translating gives CASSLQAGGPHTQYF.

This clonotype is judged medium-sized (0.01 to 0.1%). The CDR3 spells CSARGLAGKLNEQFF. The CDR3 nucleotides are TGCAGTGCTAGAGGTCTGGCGGGAAAGCTCAATGAGCAGTTCTTC. The V and J genes are TRBV20-1 and TRBJ2-1, with a tentative D call TRBD2 (6 bases). The length of the CDR3 is 15 residues. Germline CDR1 and CDR2: DFQATT and SNEGSKA (reference sequence). V shed 1 base and J shed 6 bases, with 16 bases lying between them.

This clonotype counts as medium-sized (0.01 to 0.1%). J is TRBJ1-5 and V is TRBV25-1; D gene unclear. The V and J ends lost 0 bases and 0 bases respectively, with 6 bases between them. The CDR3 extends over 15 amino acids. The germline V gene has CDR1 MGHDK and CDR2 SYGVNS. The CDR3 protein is CASSEYGNSNQPQHF. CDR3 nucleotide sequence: TGTGCCAGCAGTGAATACGGAAATAGCAATCAGCCCCAGCATTTT.